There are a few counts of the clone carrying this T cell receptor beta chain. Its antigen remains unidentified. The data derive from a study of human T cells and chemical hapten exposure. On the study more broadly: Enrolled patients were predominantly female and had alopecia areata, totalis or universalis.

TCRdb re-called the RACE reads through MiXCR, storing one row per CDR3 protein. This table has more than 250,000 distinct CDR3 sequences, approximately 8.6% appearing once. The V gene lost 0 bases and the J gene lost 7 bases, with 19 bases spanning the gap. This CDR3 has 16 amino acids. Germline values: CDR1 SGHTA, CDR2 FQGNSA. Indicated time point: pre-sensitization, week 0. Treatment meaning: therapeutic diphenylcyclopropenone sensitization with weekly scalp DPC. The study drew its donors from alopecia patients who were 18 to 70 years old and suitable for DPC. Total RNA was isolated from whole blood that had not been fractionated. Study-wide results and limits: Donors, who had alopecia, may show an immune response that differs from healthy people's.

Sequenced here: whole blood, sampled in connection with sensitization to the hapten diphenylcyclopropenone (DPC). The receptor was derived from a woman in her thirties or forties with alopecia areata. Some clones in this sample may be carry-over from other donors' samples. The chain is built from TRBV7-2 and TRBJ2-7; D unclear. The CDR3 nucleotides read TGTGCCAGCAGCTTAGCAGGTGGGCGGCAGTCGAGTGAGCAGTACTTC. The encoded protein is CASSLAGGRQSSEQYF. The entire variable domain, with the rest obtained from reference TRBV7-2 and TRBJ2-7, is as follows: GAGVSQSPSNKVTEKGKDVELRCDPISGHTALYWYRQSLGQGLEFLIYFQGNSAPDKSGLPSDRFSAERTGGSVSTLTIQRTQQEDSAVYLCASSLAGGRQSSEQYFGPGTRLTVT.